This entry lists 3 T cell receptor beta chains sequenced from one sample in a study of T cells after yellow fever vaccination. TCRdb analysed the 5' RACE reads with MiXCR anew, one entry per CDR3 protein. The sample has some 29,000 distinct CDR3 sequences, 5% seen once. The material sequenced was CD8+ T cells sorted from PBMCs, taken 10 days after the yellow fever booster vaccination. The origin of the receptors is a man under 40 who received the YFV17D yellow fever vaccine.

This clonotype was seen at least ten times. V usage is TRBV5-6 and J usage is TRBJ1-1, with unresolved D. Deletions cut 8 bases from V and 0 bases from J, with 14 bases between. The germline CDR1 and CDR2 sequences are SGHDT and YYEEEE. This CDR3 has 14 residues. CDR3 bases: TGTGCCAGTTCGGAGACCGTCATGAACACTGAAGCTTTCTTT. Its protein product is CASSETVMNTEAFF.

The chain has TRBV12-3 or TRBV12-4 and TRBJ2-7; TRBD2 aligns across 14 bases. Trimming at V came to 11 bases and at J to 3 bases, leaving 21 bases not matched to a gene. The CDR3 has 19 residues. The CDR3 DNA sequence: TGTGCCTTCAGTTTTCTCGGGACTAGCGGGAGTTTGGTGAGCTACGAGCAGTACTTC. Protein sequence: CAFSFLGTSGSLVSYEQYF.

In its sample, this clonotype was seen many times. The V gene is TRBV27, the J gene TRBJ2-7; 11 positions agree with TRBD2. From germline, CDR1 is MNHEY and CDR2 SMNVEV (reference sequence). V was pared by 6 bases and J by 5 bases, with 6 bases of the junction left unmatched. The CDR3 has 14 amino acids. The CDR3 nucleotides are TGTGCCAGCAGGGTACTAGCGGGAGTTCACGAGCAGTACTTC. It specifies CASRVLAGVHEQYF.